This T cell receptor beta chain originates from a study of blood T cell repertoires in COVID-19. About the study: Spain, Italy and the United States supplied samples that represented acute and convalescent COVID-19. PBMCs, B-cell-depleted T cells, or T cells were the source of the cDNA or gDNA that made up the material.

The V gene's germline CDR1 is KGHDR and CDR2 SFDVKD. CDR3 length equals 13 residues. The V gene lost 9 bases and the J gene lost 2 bases, with 10 bases spanning the gap. Data came from immunoSEQ multiplex PCR; TCRdb stores just in-frame clones and leaves some out. The sample shows a few hundred thousand clones, just over 90% of them seen only once. Exposed volunteers were people who met a COVID-19 case within 2 weeks before study entry. The sample comprised PBMCs or T cells enriched from blood (not recorded which). This chain links TRBV24-1 with TRBJ2-1; D might be TRBD1 (6 bases). The clonotype comes from a middle-aged woman who had been exposed to COVID-19. The CDR3 nucleotides read TGTGCCACCGGGTCAGGGGCCTACAATGAGCAGTTCTTC. As protein: CATGSGAYNEQFF.